These 22 T cell receptor beta chains came from one sample sequenced in a study of blood T cell repertoires in COVID-19. Some clones are missing from TCRdb's copy, which holds only in-frame ones; the method was immunoSEQ multiplex PCR. The sample yields about 91,000 clones, around 89% seen once. The sequencing sample was made of peripheral blood. These TCRs come from a woman of 80 years or more with active COVID-19.

This chain uses TRBV5-1 with TRBJ2-2, with unresolved D. Germline V gene data show CDR1 as SGHRS and CDR2 as YFSETQ. CDR3 length equals 14 residues. Trimming pared 2 bases from V and 2 bases from J, leaving 7 bases between. CDR3 loop: CASSFGRNTGELFF. CDR3 coding DNA: TGCGCCAGCAGCTTTGGCAGAAACACCGGGGAGCTGTTTTTT.

This chain connects TRBV28 to TRBJ1-1; 8 bases map to TRBD1. Per the germline V gene, CDR1 is MDHEN and CDR2 is SYDVKM. Unmatched junction bases numbered 6, after V lost 7 bases and J lost 2 bases. The CDR3 runs to 14 residues. The CDR3 DNA reads as TGTGCCAGCACCTTGACAGGGGCCAACACTGAAGCTTTCTTT. The encoded protein is CASTLTGANTEAFF.

The J gene is TRBJ2-2, the V gene TRBV21-1; the table's D call TRBD1 went unverified against the DNA. TRBV21-1 is a recognized pseudogene. The CDR3 has 16 residues. The CDR3 DNA reads TGTGCCAGCGGAACCAGGGTTGGGGCGAACACCGGGGAGCTGTTTTTT. As protein: CASGTRVGANTGELFF.

The chain uses TRBV7-8 and TRBJ1-6; D is possibly TRBD1 (5 bases). From germline, CDR1 is SGHVS and CDR2 FQNEAQ. The ends were cut back, 1 base at V and 6 bases at J, with 13 bases in the middle. The CDR3 has 16 amino acids. The CDR3 sequence: CASSLDPRGFNSPLHF. DNA for the CDR3: TGTGCCAGCAGCTTAGACCCAAGGGGATTTAATTCACCCCTCCACTTT.

The chain couples TRBV6-5 to TRBJ1-6; 8 bases are a match to TRBD1. V trimming: 0 bases; J trimming: 10 bases; junction bases outside the gene matches: 5. This CDR3 is built from 15 residues. In germline, CDR1 is MNHEY, CDR2 SVGAGI. CDR3: CASSYSRGQGSPLHF. The CDR3 DNA is TGTGCCAGCAGTTACTCCAGGGGGCAGGGATCACCCCTCCACTTT.

The V and J genes are TRBV14 and TRBJ2-2; TRBD2 agrees at 8 bases. The CDR3 is made up of 14 amino acids. J was trimmed by 0 bases and V by 6 bases; bases with no gene match: 0. The germline V gene encodes CDR1 SGHDN and CDR2 FVKESK. The CDR3 spells CASRTSANTGELFF. Written as DNA, the CDR3 is TGTGCCAGCAGGACTAGCGCGAACACCGGGGAGCTGTTTTTT.

The chain is built from TRBV6-5 and TRBJ1-5; a possible D gene is TRBD1 (6 bases). CDR3 length equals 13 residues. V was clipped by 6 bases and J by 4 bases, with 10 bases between them. The V gene's germline CDR1 is MNHEY and CDR2 SVGAGI. CDR3 DNA: TGTGCCAGCAGCTCAGGACAGAATCAGCCCCAGCATTTT. This translates into CASSSGQNQPQHF.

CDR3 sequence reads: CASSWRQNTEAFF. CDR3 sequence (DNA): TGTGCCAGCAGTTGGCGACAGAACACTGAAGCTTTCTTT. The chain employs TRBV6-2 or TRBV6-3 and TRBJ1-1; no clear D gene. The CDR3 is 13 amino acids. From germline, CDR1 is MNHEY and CDR2 SVGEGT. V was shortened by 4 bases and J by 1 base, with 7 bases between the two germline ends.

This clone was recorded once. The J gene is TRBJ2-3, the V gene TRBV28; 9 nucleotides line up with TRBD2. The J segment lost 6 bases and the V segment lost 4 bases, leaving 11 bases of the junction unmatched. Germline CDR1 MDHEN, CDR2 SYDVKM. The CDR3 length is 16 residues. The chain's CDR3 is CASSSTSGSYRDTQYF. CDR3 in DNA: TGTGCCAGCAGTTCGACTAGCGGTTCTTATAGGGATACGCAGTATTTT.

The gene calls are TRBV7-2 and TRBJ2-5; 8 nucleotides align to TRBD2. Germline CDR1 reads SGHTA; CDR2 reads FQGNSA. After removal of 5 bases from V and 5 bases from J, the junction contained 4 bases not matched to a gene. The CDR3 is 13 residues long. The CDR3 coding sequence is TGTGCCAGCAGCCCCTCGGGGGGGGAGACCCAGTACTTC. This codes for CASSPSGGETQYF.

J is TRBJ1-4 and V is TRBV28; 10 bases line up with TRBD1. The CDR3 extends over 14 amino acids. The J segment lost 8 bases and the V segment lost 8 bases, leaving 8 bases of the junction unmatched. Germline loops: CDR1 MDHEN, CDR2 SYDVKM. The CDR3 loop reads CASGGGQGYEKLFF. DNA for the CDR3: TGTGCCAGCGGGGGGGGACAGGGGTACGAAAAACTGTTTTTT. The whole variable domain, remainder taken from reference TRBV28 and TRBJ1-4, is DVKVTQSSRYLVKRTGEKVFLECVQDMDHENMFWYRQDPGLGLRLIYFSYDVKMKEKGDIPEGYSVSREKKERFSLILESASTNQTSMYLCASGGGQGYEKLFFGSGTQLSVL.

The chain is built from TRBV4-1 and TRBJ2-1; 8 bases align to TRBD1. J lost 7 bases, V lost 3 bases, and 8 bases had no gene match. From germline, CDR1 is MGHRA and CDR2 YSYEKL. CDR3 length: 15 amino acids. The CDR3 spells CASSQTGDGKNEQFF. The CDR3 region has the DNA TGCGCCAGCAGCCAGACAGGGGACGGGAAGAATGAGCAGTTCTTC.

The gene calls are TRBV20-1 and TRBJ2-7; D remains unclear. Germline V gives CDR1 DFQATT, CDR2 SNEGSKA (reference sequence). V gave up 3 bases and J gave up 2 bases, with 20 bases separating them. This CDR3 spans 16 amino acids. The CDR3 nucleotides read TGCAGTGCTAGTTATTACCTAGACGGGTTCCCCTACGAGCAGTACTTC. Protein: CSASYYLDGFPYEQYF.

The V call is TRBV6-5, the J call TRBJ2-7; D uncertain. Germline values: CDR1 MNHEY, CDR2 SVGAGI. Trimming removed 0 bases at V and 7 bases at J, with 19 bases between. This CDR3 region has 16 residues. The CDR3 region is CASSYSKGSRPREQYF. In DNA, the CDR3 is TGTGCCAGCAGTTACTCGAAAGGTTCCAGGCCTCGGGAGCAGTACTTC.

The V and J genes are TRBV6-5 and TRBJ2-4, with 8 bases lining up with TRBD2. CDR3 size: 12 residues. Trimming at V came to 6 bases and at J to 15 bases, leaving 10 bases not matched to a gene. Germline CDR1 and CDR2: MNHEY and SVGAGI. The CDR3 is CASSPFSGGLYF. The CDR3 DNA reads TGTGCCAGCAGCCCCTTCTCGGGAGGGCTGTACTTC.

The rearrangement uses TRBV28 and TRBJ2-5; 10 bases map to TRBD2. Looked up from germline, CDR1 is MDHEN and CDR2 is SYDVKM. With 7 bases clipped from V and 5 bases from J, the junction kept 7 bases outside the gene matches. This CDR3 is built from 14 residues. CDR3 nucleotide sequence: TGTGCCAGCACAGAGAGCGGGAGGGCCGAGACCCAGTACTTC. It is translated as CASTESGRAETQYF.

The rearrangement joins TRBV18 to TRBJ2-7; weak D call: TRBD2 (5 bases). CDR1 is KGHSH and CDR2 is LQKENI in the germline V gene. The CDR3 consists of 14 residues. V lost 5 bases and J 6 bases, leaving 17 bases between the germline ends. The CDR3 nucleotides are TGTGCCAGCTCATCCGGACTGTCCCTCCCCGAGCAGTACTTC. As protein: CASSSGLSLPEQYF. Variable domain in full (rest from reference TRBV18 and TRBJ2-7): NAGVMQNPRHLVRRRGQEARLRCSPMKGHSHVYWYRQLPEEGLKFMVYLQKENIIDESGMPKERFSAEFPKEGPSILRIQQVVRGDSAAYFCASSSGLSLPEQYFGPGTRLTVT.

The chain carries TRBV6-6 and TRBJ1-3; perhaps TRBD1 as D (6 bases). With 6 bases removed from V and 4 bases from J, the gap between germline ends came to 16 bases. The germline gives CDR1 MNHNY, CDR2 SVGAGI (reference sequence). The CDR3 is 15 residues long. In DNA, the CDR3 is TGTGCCAGCAGCGGATACAGGGAGGGGGGAAACACCATATATTTT. Translated, it gives CASSGYREGGNTIYF.

This clone was seen only a few times. The chain combines TRBV2 with TRBJ1-2; TRBD1 aligns across 9 bases. The CDR3 loop spans 16 amino acids. V lost 7 bases to trimming and J lost 1 base; unmatched junction nucleotides: 10. CDR1 is SNHLY, CDR2 FYNNEI, per germline. Here the CDR3 reads CASNQQGAGINYGYTF. CDR3 DNA: TGTGCCAGCAACCAACAGGGGGCGGGTATTAACTATGGCTACACCTTC.

V gene TRBV30 combines with J gene TRBJ2-1; a possible D gene is TRBD1 (6 bases). Trimming pared 3 bases from V and 8 bases from J, leaving 11 bases between. From germline, CDR1 is GTSNPN and CDR2 SVGIG (reference sequence). This CDR3 has 12 residues. CDR3 in amino acids: CAWSPHRDEQFF. Here the CDR3 DNA reads TGTGCCTGGAGCCCCCACAGGGATGAGCAGTTCTTC.

The chain combines TRBV6-2 or TRBV6-3 with TRBJ2-5; 10 bases line up with TRBD1. Germline-derived CDR1 and CDR2 are MNHEY and SVGEGT. V lost 7 bases to trimming and J lost 5 bases; unmatched junction nucleotides: 10. This CDR3 has 15 amino acids. The CDR3 region has the DNA TGTGCCAGCAACCCCGGGACAGGGGCTTTGGAGACCCAGTACTTC. Its protein is CASNPGTGALETQYF.

The chain recombines TRBV18 with TRBJ1-5, with 9 nucleotides matching TRBD1. The J segment lost 3 bases and the V segment lost 4 bases, leaving 4 bases of the junction unmatched. CDR3 size: 15 residues. Looked up from germline, CDR1 is KGHSH and CDR2 is LQKENI. This chain's CDR3 is CASSLGTGNNQPQHF. The DNA of the CDR3 is TGTGCCAGCTCACTCGGGACAGGGAACAATCAGCCCCAGCATTTT.